One sample yielded the 18 T cell receptor beta chains listed below, sequenced in a study of OX40 agonist ivuxolimab in advanced cancers. Sequencing used immunoSEQ multiplex PCR; TCRdb keeps in-frame clones, though not all of them. The repertoire consists of roughly 110,000 clones, with about 91% occurring once and the leading ten covering about 1.2%. This material consisted of CD4+ or CD8+ T cells sorted from blood, taken in a trial of the OX40 agonist ivuxolimab. These receptors were obtained from an adult with an advanced solid tumor such as melanoma, head and neck, liver or kidney cancer.

V usage is TRBV28 and J usage is TRBJ2-7, with D perhaps matching TRBD1 (6 bases). V was cut by 5 bases and J by 6 bases, with 14 bases left in between. Germline V gene sequence: CDR1 MDHEN, CDR2 SYDVKM. This CDR3 has 13 amino acids. CDR3 sequence reads: CASSPGQPLEQYF. The CDR3 region has the DNA TGTGCCAGCAGTCCCGGACAGCCCCTCGAGCAGTACTTC.

V usage is TRBV10-2 and J usage is TRBJ2-3; tentative D call: TRBD2 (6 bases). This CDR3 region has 14 residues. V shed 3 bases and J shed 3 bases, with 10 bases lying between them. Germline V CDR1 and CDR2: WSHSY, SAAADI. CDR3 in DNA: TGCGCCAGCAGTGATGGGAGCGGGACAGATACGCAGTATTTT. Translation: CASSDGSGTDTQYF.

The CDR3 spells CASSLDLAGAANEQFF. The CDR3, as DNA: TGTGCCAGCAGCTTGGATCTAGCGGGGGCGGCCAATGAGCAGTTCTTC. This chain connects TRBV5-4 to TRBJ2-1, with 10 nucleotides matching TRBD2. Germline V gene data show CDR1 as SGHNT and CDR2 as YYREEE (reference sequence). V lost 0 bases to trimming and J lost 6 bases; unmatched junction nucleotides: 6. This CDR3 has 16 residues.

The table lists this clone with a count of one. This chain uses TRBV25-1 with TRBJ2-5; TRBD2 matches at 12 bases. J was trimmed by 3 bases and V by 2 bases; bases with no gene match: 7. From germline, CDR1 is MGHDK and CDR2 SYGVNS. The CDR3 is 17 residues long. The CDR3 spells CASSEGRLAGAKETQYF. Written as DNA, the CDR3 is TGTGCCAGCAGTGAAGGGAGACTAGCGGGAGCCAAAGAGACCCAGTACTTC.

The chain is built from TRBV19 and TRBJ1-2; a weak D match, TRBD1 (5 bases). Trimming removed 6 bases at V and 8 bases at J, with 19 bases between. The CDR3 runs to 14 residues. CDR1 is LNHDA and CDR2 is SQIVND in the germline V gene (reference sequence). CDR3 bases: TGTGCCAGTAGGACACAGGTAGAAGGATCGGGCTACACCTTC. This gives the protein CASRTQVEGSGYTF.

This chain links TRBV9 with TRBJ1-2, with a possible D match to TRBD1 (5 bases). Per germline, CDR1 SGDLS and CDR2 YYNGEE. Trimming shortened V by 1 base and J by 7 bases, and 11 bases separated the two germline ends. The CDR3 loop spans 13 amino acids. The CDR3: CASSVNRDGGYTF. CDR3 sequence (DNA): TGTGCCAGCAGCGTAAACCGGGACGGTGGCTACACCTTC.

This chain uses TRBV5-1 with TRBJ2-3; TRBD1 might be the D (6 bases). The V gene's germline CDR1 is SGHRS and CDR2 YFSETQ. This CDR3 has 16 residues. With 4 bases removed from V and 0 bases from J, the gap between germline ends came to 15 bases. CDR3 in DNA: TGCGCCAGCAGCCCGGGACAATTCATCAGCACAGATACGCAGTATTTT. Residues: CASSPGQFISTDTQYF.

The CDR3 DNA reads TGTGCCAGTAGTCGGGGTTCTTGGACCGGGGAGCTGTTTTTT. It translates to CASSRGSWTGELFF. This sequence joins TRBV19 and TRBJ2-2, with D perhaps TRBD2 (5 bases). There are 14 residues in the CDR3. Trimming cost V 5 bases and J 5 bases, with 12 bases left between them. Germline loops: CDR1 LNHDA, CDR2 SQIVND (reference sequence).

The J gene is TRBJ2-3, the V gene TRBV9; TRBD2 matches 8 bases. The germline V gene encodes CDR1 SGDLS and CDR2 YYNGEE. This CDR3 has 15 residues. J was trimmed by 2 bases and V by 1 base; bases with no gene match: 3. For the CDR3, the DNA is TGTGCCAGCAGCGTACTAGCGGGCCCCACAGATACGCAGTATTTT. This gives the protein CASSVLAGPTDTQYF.

The rearrangement links TRBV20-1 to TRBJ1-1, with D unclear. The V gene lost 6 bases and the J gene lost 0 bases, with 5 bases spanning the gap. Germline V gene data show CDR1 as DFQATT and CDR2 as SNEGSKA (reference sequence). The CDR3 runs 11 residues. This CDR3 reads CSAVVNTEAFF. CDR3 in DNA: TGCAGTGCCGTAGTGAACACTGAAGCTTTCTTT.

The chain combines TRBV28 with TRBJ1-2; 8 bases fit TRBD1. With 5 bases clipped from V and 2 bases from J, the junction kept 10 bases outside the gene matches. In germline, CDR1 is MDHEN, CDR2 SYDVKM. CDR3 length equals 16 residues. CDR3 nucleotides: TGTGCCAGCAGTCCTTATCGGACAGGGATCAACTATGGCTACACCTTC. Protein sequence: CASSPYRTGINYGYTF.

The chain employs TRBV4-3 and TRBJ2-3; 8 bases are shared with TRBD1. Trimming cost V 0 bases and J 2 bases; bases outside gene matches: 7. Per the germline V gene, CDR1 is LGHNA and CDR2 is YSLEER. CDR3 size: 17 residues. CDR3 nucleotides: TGCGCCAGCAGCCAAGAACGGACAGGGTTCCCCACAGATACGCAGTATTTT. Amino acid sequence: CASSQERTGFPTDTQYF.

This rearrangement joins TRBV28 to TRBJ2-4; D is unclear. This CDR3 comprises 12 residues. Trimming took off 6 bases at V and 6 bases at J, with 9 bases between the two ends. Germline V CDR1 and CDR2: MDHEN, SYDVKM. The CDR3 loop reads CASRPYGNIQYF. The CDR3 DNA follows: TGTGCCAGCAGACCTTACGGAAACATTCAGTACTTC.

This chain joins TRBV11-1 and TRBJ2-5; no firm D call. Germline CDR1 and CDR2: SGHAT and FQDESV (reference sequence). The germline V and J ends were trimmed by 3 bases and 2 bases, with 10 bases remaining between them. The CDR3 length is 14 residues. The CDR3 here is CASSFRAEQETQYF. The DNA for the CDR3 is TGTGCCAGCAGCTTCCGGGCGGAACAAGAGACCCAGTACTTC.

The CDR3 reads CASTTSGGSYNEQFF. Written as DNA, the CDR3 is TGTGCCAGTACGACTAGCGGGGGCTCCTACAATGAGCAGTTCTTC. J is TRBJ2-1 and V is TRBV2, with 12 nucleotides matching TRBD2. CDR3 size: 15 residues. The trim removed 9 bases at V and 0 bases at J, leaving 3 bases unmatched. From germline, CDR1 is SNHLY and CDR2 FYNNEI.

The rearrangement uses TRBV25-1 and TRBJ2-1; D might be TRBD2 (5 bases). The CDR3 is made up of 15 amino acids. The germline CDR1 and CDR2 sequences are MGHDK and SYGVNS. V gave up 3 bases and J gave up 0 bases, with 9 bases separating them. In DNA, the CDR3 is TGTGCCAGCAGTGATCCCGGGAACTCCTACAATGAGCAGTTCTTC. Its translation is CASSDPGNSYNEQFF.

In its sample, this clone was seen a few times. V and J are TRBV30 and TRBJ1-1; TRBD1 might be the D (5 bases). The length of the CDR3 is 14 residues. The ends were cut back, 3 bases at V and 1 base at J, with 12 bases in the middle. Germline V CDR1 and CDR2: GTSNPN, SVGIG (reference sequence). CDR3 in DNA: TGTGCCTGGAGCCGCCGGGGGTCGAACACTGAAGCTTTCTTT. Translated: CAWSRRGSNTEAFF.

This clone appeared many times. This rearrangement joins TRBV19 to TRBJ1-1; D may be TRBD1 (5 bases). The V gene lost 3 bases and the J gene lost 8 bases, with 13 bases spanning the gap. The V gene's germline CDR1 is LNHDA and CDR2 SQIVND (reference sequence). The CDR3 is 13 residues long. CDR3 region: CASSISGISEAFF. The CDR3 nucleotides read TGTGCCAGTAGTATCTCAGGGATTTCGGAAGCTTTCTTT.